These 20 T cell receptor beta chains originate from one sample sequenced in a study of response to subunit inactivated influenza vaccine. TCRdb itself ran the RT-PCR reads through MiXCR, one entry per CDR3 protein. The table records about 500,000 distinct CDR3 sequences, 10% to 15% of them present only once. Sample: PBMCs from blood, taken about 40 days after vaccination. The receptors were sampled from a man aged 50 or older who received an inactivated influenza vaccine.

The V gene is TRBV27, the J gene TRBJ2-1, with D possibly TRBD2 on 5 matching bases. V lost 6 bases and J lost 0, with 12 bases in between. The CDR3 loop spans 15 amino acids. From germline, CDR1 is MNHEY and CDR2 SMNVEV (reference sequence). In DNA, the CDR3 is TGTGCCAGCAGGCGGACTGTGAGCTCCTACAATGAGCAGTTCTTC. Protein product: CASRRTVSSYNEQFF.

The table lists this clonotype with a few counts. V gene TRBV12-3 or TRBV12-4 combines with J gene TRBJ2-2, with D possibly matching TRBD2 (5 bases). V gave up 8 bases and J gave up 2 bases, with 12 bases separating them. The CDR3 extends over 14 amino acids. In DNA, the CDR3 is TGTGCCAGCGGGGTTAGCGCTAACACCGGGGAGCTGTTTTTT. As protein: CASGVSANTGELFF.

The chain couples TRBV4-3 to TRBJ2-7, with 7 nucleotides matching TRBD1. V was clipped by 0 bases and J by 5 bases; unmatched bases: 7. The CDR3 contains 15 residues. Germline lookup yields CDR1 LGHNA and CDR2 YSLEER. The CDR3 loop is CASSQESRGFDEQYF. The CDR3 DNA reads as TGCGCCAGCAGCCAAGAGAGCAGGGGGTTCGACGAGCAGTACTTC.

This clonotype came up a few times. The chain recombines TRBV7-2 with TRBJ2-7, with D unresolved. The CDR3 is 15 residues long. V lost 1 base and J lost 2, with 12 bases in between. Germline CDR1 and CDR2: SGHTA and FQGNSA. The CDR3 here is CASSLGQHGPYEQYF. The CDR3 nucleotides read TGTGCCAGCAGCTTAGGTCAACATGGCCCCTACGAGCAGTACTTC.

This clonotype was recorded many times. V usage is TRBV12-3 or TRBV12-4 and J usage is TRBJ2-3; D is unclear. The CDR3 is made up of 14 amino acids. V dropped 3 bases and J dropped 2 bases, with 9 bases sitting between them. CDR3 residues: CASSFRPDTDTQYF. In DNA form, the CDR3 reads TGTGCCAGCAGTTTCCGGCCTGACACAGATACGCAGTATTTT.

V is TRBV2 and J is TRBJ2-5; D perhaps matches TRBD2 (6 bases). This CDR3 contains 14 residues. Per the germline V gene, CDR1 is SNHLY and CDR2 is FYNNEI. Trimming pared 3 bases from V and 0 bases from J, leaving 8 bases between. The CDR3 sequence: CASSEGLNQETQYF. The CDR3 DNA sequence: TGTGCCAGCAGTGAGGGACTGAACCAAGAGACCCAGTACTTC. Together with reference TRBV2 and TRBJ2-5, the CDR3 gives the full variable domain: EPEVTQTPSHQVTQMGQEVILRCVPISNHLYFYWYRQILGQKVEFLVSFYNNEISEKSEIFDDQFSVERPDGSNFTLKIRSTKLEDSAMYFCASSEGLNQETQYFGPGTRLLVL.

This clonotype was counted only a few times. This chain links TRBV4-2 with TRBJ2-1; TRBD1 or TRBD2 may be the D gene (6 bases each). V was shortened by 3 bases and J by 12 bases, with 21 bases between the two germline ends. This CDR3 region has 15 residues. Germline CDR1 LGHNA, CDR2 YNFKEQ. The CDR3 sequence is CASSQGFGGPAGQFF. DNA of the CDR3: TGTGCCAGCAGCCAGGGGTTTGGGGGGCCAGCGGGGCAGTTCTTC.

J is TRBJ2-3 and V is TRBV14, with 14 bases identical to TRBD2. The CDR3 is 20 amino acids. Germline values: CDR1 SGHDN, CDR2 FVKESK. V lost 0 bases and J lost 0; bases outside the gene matches: 8. CDR3 nucleotide sequence: TGTGCCAGCAGCCAAGATTTCTGGACTAGCGGGGGGCCTAGCACAGATACGCAGTATTTT. Residues: CASSQDFWTSGGPSTDTQYF.

This clonotype was found many times. The CDR3 DNA follows: TGTGCCAGCAGCTTAATCCAGGGGGAAGAGACCCAGTACTTC. The encoded protein is CASSLIQGEETQYF. V and J are TRBV11-2 and TRBJ2-5, with 7 nucleotides matching TRBD1. Germline CDR1 reads SGHAT; CDR2 reads FQNNGV. The CDR3 runs 14 residues. V shed 2 bases and J 3 bases; nucleotides not matched to a gene: 3. The full variable domain, with the rest looked up from reference TRBV11-2 and TRBJ2-5, is EAGVAQSPRYKIIEKRQSVAFWCNPISGHATLYWYQQILGQGPKLLIQFQNNGVVDDSQLPKDRFSAERLKGVDSTLKIQPAKLEDSAVYLCASSLIQGEETQYFGPGTRLLVL.

This clonotype was seen more than once but under ten times. The V and J genes are TRBV20-1 and TRBJ2-5; 11 bases map to TRBD2. The CDR3 is 15 residues long. From germline, CDR1 is DFQATT and CDR2 SNEGSKA (reference sequence). The ends lost 5 bases at V and 2 bases at J; junction bases unmatched: 7. The CDR3 spells CSAHSRLAGQETQYF. CDR3 in DNA: TGCAGTGCTCACTCCCGACTAGCGGGGCAAGAGACCCAGTACTTC.

The gene calls are TRBV5-1 and TRBJ2-5; 7 positions match TRBD2. The CDR3 loop spans 14 amino acids. Unmatched junction bases numbered 5, after V lost 1 base and J lost 5 bases. Per germline, CDR1 SGHRS and CDR2 YFSETQ. The chain's CDR3 is CASSLFTSAETQYF. In DNA, the CDR3 is TGCGCCAGCAGCTTGTTCACTAGCGCGGAGACCCAGTACTTC. The variable domain in full, with the rest retrieved from reference TRBV5-1 and TRBJ2-5, is KAGVTQTPRYLIKTRGQQVTLSCSPISGHRSVSWYQQTPGQGLQFLFEYFSETQRNKGNFPGRFSGRQFSNSRSEMNVSTLELGDSALYLCASSLFTSAETQYFGPGTRLLVL.

This clonotype was observed a handful of times. The V call is TRBV7-6, the J call TRBJ1-4, with 8 bases that match TRBD1. Germline V CDR1 and CDR2: SGHVS, FNYEAQ. V dropped 5 bases and J dropped 8; count of bases not matched to a gene: 10. The CDR3 totals 15 residues. Written as DNA, the CDR3 is TGTGCCAGCAGCCAGGGACAGGCTTGGGGGGAAAAACTGTTTTTT. Its translation: CASSQGQAWGEKLFF. Full variable domain (missing parts from reference TRBV7-6 and TRBJ1-4): GAGVSQSPRYKVTKRGQDVALRCDPISGHVSLYWYRQALGQGPEFLTYFNYEAQQDKSGLPNDRFSAERPEGSISTLTIQRTEQRDSAMYRCASSQGQAWGEKLFFGSGTQLSVL.

This clonotype was observed a few times. The V call is TRBV28, the J call TRBJ2-6; D not resolved. Looked up from germline, CDR1 is MDHEN and CDR2 is SYDVKM. V was trimmed by 8 bases and J by 0 bases, leaving 14 bases between them. CDR3 length equals 16 residues. CDR3 region: CASLSQAFSGANVLTF. The CDR3 nucleotides read TGTGCCAGCTTATCGCAGGCTTTCTCTGGGGCCAACGTCCTGACTTTC.

The genes are TRBV5-6 and TRBJ1-5, with D maybe TRBD1 (6 bases). The CDR3 covers 15 residues. In germline, CDR1 is SGHDT, CDR2 YYEEEE. Between the trimmed V and J ends, which lost 0 bases and 5 bases, there was a span of 12 bases. The chain's CDR3 is CASSLGSGAYQPQHF. The CDR3 nucleotides are TGTGCCAGCAGCTTGGGTTCGGGGGCCTATCAGCCCCAGCATTTT.

V gene TRBV5-1 combines with J gene TRBJ2-1; D is perhaps TRBD2 (7 bases). Germline CDR1 reads SGHRS; CDR2 reads YFSETQ. V lost 1 base and J 7 bases, leaving 15 bases between the germline ends. The CDR3 runs to 15 residues. CDR3 region: CASSLFRGAPNEQFF. The CDR3 nucleotides are TGCGCCAGCAGCTTGTTTCGGGGGGCCCCGAATGAGCAGTTCTTC.

This clonotype was seen ten or more times. The chain recombines TRBV29-1 with TRBJ1-1; D is unclear. V was trimmed by 5 bases and J by 3 bases, leaving 4 bases between them. The CDR3 spans 10 residues. Germline loops: CDR1 SQVTM, CDR2 ANQGSEA. The CDR3 reads CSVTHTEAFF. CDR3 nucleotide sequence: TGCAGCGTTACTCACACTGAAGCTTTCTTT.

The table lists this clonotype with many counts. This sequence joins TRBV7-2 and TRBJ2-2; possibly TRBD2 for D (6 bases). Trimming removed 5 bases at V and 5 bases at J, with 18 bases between. CDR3 length: 16 amino acids. Per germline, CDR1 SGHTA and CDR2 FQGNSA. CDR3 bases: TGTGCCAGCAGCCCCAGGGCTCTAGCGCGGACCGGGGAGCTGTTTTTT. This gives the protein CASSPRALARTGELFF.

The chain couples TRBV5-6 to TRBJ2-2; no clear D. V lost 1 base and J 4 bases, leaving 11 bases between the germline ends. The CDR3 covers 15 residues. The germline gives CDR1 SGHDT, CDR2 YYEEEE. CDR3 residues: CASSLLVTSTGELFF. The CDR3 nucleotides are TGTGCCAGCAGCTTGTTAGTCACTTCCACCGGGGAGCTGTTTTTT. The full variable domain, rest sourced from reference TRBV5-6 and TRBJ2-2, is DAGVTQSPTHLIKTRGQQVTLRCSPKSGHDTVSWYQQALGQGPQFIFQYYEEEERQRGNFPDRFSGHQFPNYSSELNVNALLLGDSALYLCASSLLVTSTGELFFGEGSRLTVL.

This clonotype occurred a few times. This sequence joins TRBV28 and TRBJ2-7; TRBD1 might be the D (5 bases). The CDR3 runs 11 residues. CDR1 and CDR2 from the germline V gene are MDHEN and SYDVKM. CDR3 region: CGVGPFYEQYF. In DNA form, the CDR3 reads TGTGGTGTGGGGCCCTTTTACGAGCAGTACTTC.

This clonotype was recorded a few times. This CDR3 is CASSPMAGSYNEQFF. The CDR3, as DNA: TGTGCCAGCAGCCCAATGGCCGGGTCCTACAATGAGCAGTTCTTC. This chain joins TRBV7-3 and TRBJ2-1; D not resolved. Germline V gives CDR1 SGHTA, CDR2 FQGTGA. The V end lost 5 bases, the J end lost 1 base, and 12 bases lay between the germline ends. CDR3 size: 15 residues.